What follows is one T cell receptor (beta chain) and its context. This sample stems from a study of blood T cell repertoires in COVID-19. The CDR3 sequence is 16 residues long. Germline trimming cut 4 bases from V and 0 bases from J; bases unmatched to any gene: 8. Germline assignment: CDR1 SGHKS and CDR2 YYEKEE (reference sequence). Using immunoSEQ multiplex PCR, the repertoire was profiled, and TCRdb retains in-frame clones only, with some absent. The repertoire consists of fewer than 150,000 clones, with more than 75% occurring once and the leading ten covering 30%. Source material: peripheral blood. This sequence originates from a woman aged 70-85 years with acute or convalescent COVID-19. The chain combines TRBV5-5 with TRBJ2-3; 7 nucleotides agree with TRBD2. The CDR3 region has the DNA TGTGCCAGCAGCCGGGGCGGAGCGGGGAGCACAGATACGCAGTATTTT. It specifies CASSRGGAGSTDTQYF.